The following is a T cell receptor (beta chain) sequence with its context. Antigen unknown. These data are taken from a study of beta chain features in type 1 diabetes. For the study at large: Cell yields, age and gender were similar between patients and healthy donors. Regarding the study as a whole: There were fewer insertions and more deletions at the VDJ junctions of type 1 diabetes patients. Patients showed naive, central memory and Treg TCRB repertoires that appeared more similar than those of healthy donors.

As every portion of the isolated RNA was reverse transcribed, the sequencing read expressed TCRB transcripts. Approximately 3.6 million reads was the average for naive, central memory and regulatory T cell samples. The table came from immunoSEQ multiplex PCR; TCRdb's copy has only in-frame clones and leaves some out. The top ten clones hold about 0.027% of a sample with 200,000 to 250,000 clones, roughly 15% of them seen once. V was pared by 4 bases and J by 0 bases, with 3 bases of the junction left unmatched. This CDR3 region has 15 residues. Looked up from germline, CDR1 is MNHEY and CDR2 is SVGAGI.

This receptor was obtained from a middle-aged woman in good health. The V and J genes are TRBV6-5 and TRBJ1-5, with 7 bases fitting TRBD1. The sequenced sample consisted of naive CD4+ T cells from blood. Here the CDR3 reads CASSSTGDSNQPQHF. CDR3 bases: TGTGCCAGCAGTTCAACAGGGGATAGCAATCAGCCCCAGCATTTT.